This is a list of T cell receptor beta chains from one sample in a study of shared clonotypes between healthy human individuals. Libraries were prepared by immunoSEQ multiplex PCR; TCRdb keeps only in-frame clonotypes and omits some of them. The data show some 500,000 clones, with almost 97% seen just once and 0.05% to 0.07% held by the top ten. The sample taken for sequencing was naive CD4+ T cells sorted from blood. Receptor source: a woman under 40 in good health. Both conserved end residues are part of each CDR3. D genes are given only for firm matches. Where a row states a size, it is once, few, many or the class of an expanded clone; other rows omit it.

>TRBV19|TRBJ1-4|-|-
CASSILGLTTNEKLFF
TGTGCCAGTAGTATATTAGGCCTTACAACTAATGAAAAACTGTTTTTT
>TRBV30|TRBJ2-4|-|TRBD1
CAWRDRGKNIQYF
TGTGCCTGGCGGGACAGGGGAAAAAACATTCAGTACTTC
>TRBV15|TRBJ2-7|-|-
CATSRDLAVSYEQYF
TGTGCCACCAGCAGAGATTTAGCGGTCTCCTACGAGCAGTACTTC
>TRBV2|TRBJ2-3|-|-
CASVRTGGPRSTDTQYF
TGTGCCAGCGTCAGGACAGGAGGGCCTCGCAGCACAGATACGCAGTATTTT
>TRBV18|TRBJ2-7|-|-
CASSSSGEGEQYF
TGTGCCAGCTCGTCTTCTGGGGAAGGGGAGCAGTACTTC
>TRBV27|TRBJ2-7|-|-
CASRGGRSSYEQYF
TGTGCCAGCAGAGGGGGACGGTCTTCCTACGAGCAGTACTTC
>TRBV7-9|TRBJ2-1|-|-
CASSADSSYNEQFF
TGTGCCAGCAGCGCCGATAGCTCCTACAATGAGCAGTTCTTC
>TRBV5-6|TRBJ1-5|-|-
CASSLGPSNQPQHF
TGTGCCAGCAGCTTGGGACCGAGCAATCAGCCCCAGCATTTT
>TRBV6-1|TRBJ2-7|-|TRBD1
CATTGTEYEQYF
TGTGCCACAACCGGGACAGAGTACGAGCAGTACTTC
>TRBV7-9|TRBJ2-7|-|-
CASSWSSYEQYF
TGTGCCAGCAGCTGGAGCTCCTACGAGCAGTACTTC
>TRBV10-3|TRBJ2-5|once|-
CAIRLQTQYF
TGTGCCATCAGACTTCAGACCCAGTACTTC
>TRBV7-2|TRBJ1-2|-|-
CASSLTDYGYTF
TGTGCCAGCAGCTTAACTGACTATGGCTACACCTTC
>TRBV2|TRBJ2-7|-|TRBD2
CASSDLTSGSGFEQYF
TGTGCCAGCAGTGACTTGACTAGCGGGTCGGGGTTTGAGCAGTACTTC
>TRBV15|TRBJ2-7|-|TRBD2
CATSRISGSPHEQYF
TGTGCCACCAGCAGAATTAGCGGGAGCCCCCACGAGCAGTACTTC
>TRBV2|TRBJ1-1|-|TRBD1
CASSDQGARTEAFF
TGTGCCAGCAGTGACCAGGGGGCAAGGACTGAAGCTTTCTTT
>TRBV5-1|TRBJ2-1|-|-
CASSLASAAYNEQFF
TGCGCCAGCAGCTTGGCTAGCGCGGCCTACAATGAGCAGTTCTTC
>TRBV6-1|TRBJ1-3|-|-
CASSEGDGYSGNTIYF
TGTGCCAGCAGTGAAGGGGACGGATACTCTGGAAACACCATATATTTT
>TRBV28|TRBJ1-2|once|TRBD1
CASASGTEQFYGYTF
TGTGCCAGCGCATCCGGGACAGAACAATTCTATGGCTACACCTTC
>TRBV28|TRBJ2-1|-|-
CASSPQDSSYNEQFF
TGTGCCAGCAGTCCCCAGGACAGCAGCTACAATGAGCAGTTCTTC
>TRBV7-9|TRBJ2-7|-|TRBD2
CASSSRTAGGREQYF
TGTGCCAGCAGCTCCCGTACAGCGGGAGGGAGGGAGCAGTACTTC
>TRBV29-1|TRBJ2-5|-|TRBD2
CSVEVGGWETQYF
TGCAGCGTTGAAGTGGGGGGGTGGGAGACCCAGTACTTC
>TRBV6-5|TRBJ2-7|-|TRBD1
CASTKGQGGYEQYF
TGTGCCAGCACCAAAGGACAGGGCGGCTACGAGCAGTACTTC
>TRBV10-2|TRBJ1-1|-|-
CASSEQGNTEAFF
TGCGCCAGCAGTGAACAGGGGAACACTGAAGCTTTCTTT